Listed below are T cell receptor beta chains from one sample, sequenced in a study of identical twins. MiXCR was run by TCRdb on the 5' RACE reads, yielding one entry per CDR3 protein. The sample lists 700,000 or so distinct CDR3 sequences, 8% to 9% seen once, with 0.98% in the top ten. The sample was also reused in another study, on yellow fever vaccine responses in identical twins.

Sequencing was carried out using PBMCs. These receptors were taken from a young woman in good health. Both conserved end residues are part of each CDR3. The order of the fields is J gene, V gene, D gene, clone size, CDR3 DNA, CDR3 protein. D genes are given only for firm matches. The size entry is marked missing in some rows and otherwise reads once, few, many or a size class.

TRBJ2-1,TRBV3-1,-,few,TGTGCCAGCAGCCCCGACACTCCCTCCTACAATGAGCAGTTCTTC,CASSPDTPSYNEQFF
TRBJ1-1,TRBV5-1,-,few,TGCGCCAGCCATTATTTTTGGGGATCTAACACTGAAGCTTTCTTT,CASHYFWGSNTEAFF
TRBJ2-7,TRBV28,TRBD1,few,TGTGCCAGCAGTACCCCCGGGACAGTCTACGAGCAGTACTTC,CASSTPGTVYEQYF
TRBJ2-7,TRBV4-3,-,-,TGCGCCAGCAGCCAAGACAAGGAGGGATACTACGAGCAGTACTTC,CASSQDKEGYYEQYF
TRBJ2-1,TRBV2,-,many,TGTGCCAGCAGTTTCAACAGCGTCAATGAGCAGTTCTTC,CASSFNSVNEQFF
TRBJ2-7,TRBV6-1,TRBD2,-,TGTGCCAGCAAGGGACTAGCGGGGGGCCATTCCGAGCAGTACTTC,CASKGLAGGHSEQYF
TRBJ2-1,TRBV3-1,-,few,TGTGCCAGCGGACCCTGGGAAGATTACAATGAGCAGTTCTTC,CASGPWEDYNEQFF
TRBJ2-7,TRBV11-2,TRBD2,few,TGTGCCAGCAACCTTCTAAGGGAGGGAACCTACGAGCAGTACTTC,CASNLLREGTYEQYF
TRBJ2-5,TRBV7-9,TRBD1,few,TGTGCCAGCAGCCTAGGACAGGTCTTACAAGAGACCCAGTACTTC,CASSLGQVLQETQYF
TRBJ2-2,TRBV7-3,-,few,TGTGCCAGCAGCTCTACAATGGGAGGGGAGCTGTTTTTT,CASSSTMGGELFF
TRBJ2-2,TRBV20-1,-,-,TGCAGTGCTAGTAACTATGTCACCGGGGAGCTGTTTTTT,CSASNYVTGELFF
TRBJ2-5,TRBV12-3/TRBV12-4,TRBD2,few,TGTGCCAGCAGTTTTAAGGGACTAGCTCAAGAGACCCAGTACTTC,CASSFKGLAQETQYF
TRBJ2-2,TRBV5-6,TRBD1,few,TGTGCCAGCAGCTCCCCGGGACAGGGGGCGCCCAGGGAGCTGTTTTTT,CASSSPGQGAPRELFF
TRBJ2-1,TRBV7-9,TRBD2,-,TGTGCCAGCAGCTCCCAGCGGGAGAGGGCCTACAATGAGCAGTTCTTC,CASSSQRERAYNEQFF
TRBJ2-7,TRBV7-9,TRBD2,few,TGTGCCAGCAGCTTAGATGGGCTAGCGGTCGACGAGCAGTACTTC,CASSLDGLAVDEQYF
TRBJ1-2,TRBV2,-,few,TGTGCCAGCAGTGAATCGGGGGCTTATGGCTACACCTTC,CASSESGAYGYTF
TRBJ1-3,TRBV6-5,-,few,TGTGCCAGCAGTTACTCAGGGTTCTCTGGAAACACCATATATTTT,CASSYSGFSGNTIYF
TRBJ2-5,TRBV5-1,TRBD2,-,TGCGCCAGCAGCTATAGCGGGGGGGACCAAGAGACCCAGTACTTC,CASSYSGGDQETQYF
TRBJ1-2,TRBV19,-,few,TGTGCCAGTAGTATCCAGGGGAGTATCTATGGCTACACCTTC,CASSIQGSIYGYTF
TRBJ2-7,TRBV10-1,TRBD1,few,TGCGCCAGCAGCGACACCGGGACAGGGATCGACGAGCAGTACTTC,CASSDTGTGIDEQYF
TRBJ2-1,TRBV6-5,TRBD2,-,TGTGCCAGCAGTTACTCGATTGCGGGGGTCTACAATGAGCAGTTCTTC,CASSYSIAGVYNEQFF
TRBJ1-5,TRBV12-3/TRBV12-4,TRBD1,few,TGTGCCAGCAGATCCGACAGGGGCAATCAGCCCCAGCATTTT,CASRSDRGNQPQHF
TRBJ2-7,TRBV7-9,-,many,TGTGCCAGCGGAACTGCGAGGGAGCAGTACTTC,CASGTAREQYF
TRBJ2-6,TRBV24-1,TRBD1,many,TGTGCCACCAGTGATCCCGGGACAGGGGCCTTTGGGGCCAACGTCCTGACTTTC,CATSDPGTGAFGANVLTF
TRBJ2-1,TRBV4-3,TRBD2,few,TGCGCCAGCAGCCAAGATCCGGCGGGAGGTCTCCTCAATGAGCAGTTCTTC,CASSQDPAGGLLNEQFF
TRBJ2-3,TRBV5-1,-,many,TGCGCCAGCAGCTTGGTGGGGGAGAGCACAGATACGCAGTATTTT,CASSLVGESTDTQYF
TRBJ1-2,TRBV3-1,-,-,TGTGCCAGCAGCCAAGATCCAGAGAACTATGGCTACACCTTC,CASSQDPENYGYTF
TRBJ2-5,TRBV29-1,TRBD2,-,TGCAGCGTCCTGACTAGCGGGAAGGAGACCCAGTACTTC,CSVLTSGKETQYF
TRBJ2-7,TRBV6-1,-,-,TGTGCCAGCAGGGCTCGGGACAGCGGGGGAGAGCAGTACTTC,CASRARDSGGEQYF
TRBJ2-5,TRBV11-2,TRBD2,few,TGTGCCAGCAGCTTAGGGGGATTCTTAGCGGGACGAGGGGAAGAGACCCAGTACTTC,CASSLGGFLAGRGEETQYF
TRBJ2-2,TRBV4-2,-,-,TGTGCCAGCAGCCAAGTATCCGGGGAGGCGGACACCGGGGAGCTGTTTTTT,CASSQVSGEADTGELFF
TRBJ2-3,TRBV14,-,many,TGTGCCAGCAGCCAAGCAGGAACATACACAGATACGCAGTATTTT,CASSQAGTYTDTQYF
TRBJ2-1,TRBV4-3,TRBD2,many,TGCGCCAGCAGCCAAGACTGGGCTAGCGGATACTTCGGCAATGAGCAGTTCTTC,CASSQDWASGYFGNEQFF
TRBJ1-5,TRBV27,-,few,TGTGCCAGCAGCCCAACAGGGTACGGTAGCAATCAGCCCCAGCATTTT,CASSPTGYGSNQPQHF